This TCR beta chain was recovered during a study of cytotoxic CD8 clonotypes in ibrutinib-treated CLL (dated by TCRdb to the early 2020s). Looking at the study overall: The cohort included around 16 treatment-naive and roughly ten relapsed/refractory patients; some 18 were IGHV unmutated. Partial responses were observed in about 25 patients and complete responses in 2; after a median follow-up of roughly 62 months, remission was maintained in approximately 14 patients and progression was observed in approximately 12. Response samples were obtained after a median of around eleven months of treatment, with a range of about 6 to 36 months. Samples averaged approximately 250,000 productive templates and 94,082 productive rearrangements. Longitudinal samples were available for about 30% of the 86 trial participants. Cryopreserved peripheral blood mononuclear cells were collected before treatment, at response, and at either disease progression or sustained remission. Patients were still on ibrutinib when every remission and progressive disease sample was collected. Results the study describes overall, beyond this receptor: Clonality increased at ibrutinib response, stayed stable in sustained remission, and fell back toward baseline at progression. Public clonotypes were found to be uncommon and were observed to contract or remain stable during treatment; the increase in clonality was shown to reflect expansion of private clonotypes at ibrutinib response. Lymph node repertoires were not examined, and the timing of sampling was not matched between patients in sustained remission and those whose disease progressed. At baseline, clonality was higher than in age-matched healthy donors and showed a strong correlation with circulating CD8+ T-cell counts.

This clone was seen once. Its antigen remains unidentified. No quality values exist for individual bases; no much larger clone is one base distant. On a MiSeq, deep resolution sequencing aimed for a depth between 1 in 1 million and 1 in 200,000 T cells, with each clonotype covered roughly 10x on average. TCR beta libraries were generated with the immunoSEQ hsTCRB Kit. For the original study's pipeline: ImmunoSEQ Data Assistant and ImmunoSEQ Analyzer were used for data analysis, and V, D and J genes were assigned according to IMGT definitions. Clonality was computed as one minus normalized Shannon entropy of productive rearrangement frequencies, ranging from 0 to 1. Only overrepresented clonotypes making up at least 0.05% of the repertoire of each patient were included in the public clonotype analysis. Around 13 age-matched healthy donor repertoires from immuneACCESS were used as controls for clonality. The table comes from immuneACCESS by way of TCRdb, which keeps in-frame sequences with V and J called. Part of the clones is missing from these tables; in studies checked, under half for an unresolved V gene and the rest for unknown reasons. For V, J and clone size, that table is used; D and trimming come from the DNA. The sample table holds about 130,000 clones, of which around three quarters were seen once. The biggest ten clones account for around 13% of the sample.

Ends trimmed: V by 3 bases, J by 7 bases; bases unmatched to a gene: 12. Measured from the cysteine to the phenylalanine, the CDR3 is 18 residues long. Only the CDR3 DNA stays, 54 bases, in frame from base 1. In the germline V gene, CDR1 corresponds to KGHSH and CDR2 to LQKENI. Reading the label with the study, this specimen's time point is: 12 to 13 months on ibrutinib. For TCR beta library preparation, 1.5 to 2.5 micrograms of genomic DNA were extracted from the cryopreserved PBMCs. Longitudinal blood samples from CLL patients on ibrutinib monotherapy were analyzed using high-throughput TCR beta sequencing. The patients took part in an open-label, single-center phase 2 trial of ibrutinib monotherapy.

The sequenced sample was PBMCs, obtained after 12 months of ibrutinib treatment. The V and J genes are TRBV18 and TRBJ1-4; the central 12 bases match TRBD1. The receptor was isolated from a human donor with chronic lymphocytic leukemia. The DNA sequence reads TGTGCCAGCTCACCCACGGGACAGGGGGCGCAGAATGGTGAAAAACTGTTTTTT. Its coded protein is CASSPTGQGAQNGEKLFF. The variable domain in full, with residues beyond the CDR3 obtained from the reference TRBV18 and TRBJ1-4 genes, is NAGVMQNPRHLVRRRGQEARLRCSPMKGHSHVYWYRQLPEEGLKFMVYLQKENIIDESGMPKERFSAEFPKEGPSILRIQQVVRGDSAAYFCASSPTGQGAQNGEKLFFGSGTQLSVL.